This TCR beta chain was sequenced during a study of post-analysis software for immune sequencing data. Carried by the TCR beta cDNA libraries were unique molecular identifiers. TCRdb re-called the PCR reads with MiXCR, one entry per CDR3 protein. The sample has about 400,000 distinct CDR3 sequences, 30% to 45% seen once. Study findings and constraints: In patients, five or six TRBV segments were more frequent than in controls, with TRBV5-6, TRBV5-1 and TRBV20-1 among them.

On this clonotype itself: The antigen is undetermined.

V dropped 4 bases and J dropped 8 bases, with 18 bases sitting between them. Germline V gene sequence: CDR1 SEHNR, CDR2 FQNEAQ (reference sequence). The CDR3 runs 15 residues. The chain has TRBV7-9 and TRBJ2-1; D may be TRBD2 (6 bases). The sequenced sample was blood. This TCR was sampled from a girl under 18 with multiple sclerosis. The CDR3 coding sequence is TGTGCCAGCAGCTCCATGGGGCCGGGACTCCATGAGCAGTTCTTC. This codes for CASSSMGPGLHEQFF. Full variable domain (missing parts from reference TRBV7-9 and TRBJ2-1): DTGVSQNPRHKITKRGQNVTFRCDPISEHNRLYWYRQTLGQGPEFLTYFQNEAQLEKSRLLSDRFSAERPKGSFSTLEIQRTEQGDSAMYLCASSSMGPGLHEQFFGPGTRLTVL.